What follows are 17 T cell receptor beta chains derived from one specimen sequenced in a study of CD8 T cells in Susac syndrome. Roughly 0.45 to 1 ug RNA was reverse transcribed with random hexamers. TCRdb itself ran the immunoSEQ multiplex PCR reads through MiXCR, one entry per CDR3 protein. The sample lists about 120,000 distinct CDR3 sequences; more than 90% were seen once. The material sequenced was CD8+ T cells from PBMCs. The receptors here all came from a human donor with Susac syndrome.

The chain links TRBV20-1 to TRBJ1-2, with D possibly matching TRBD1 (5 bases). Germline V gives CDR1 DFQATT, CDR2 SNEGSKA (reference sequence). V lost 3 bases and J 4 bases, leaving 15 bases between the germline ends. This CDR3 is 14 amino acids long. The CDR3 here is CSARGGEDLYGYTF. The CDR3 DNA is TGCAGTGCTAGGGGAGGGGAGGACCTCTATGGCTACACCTTC.

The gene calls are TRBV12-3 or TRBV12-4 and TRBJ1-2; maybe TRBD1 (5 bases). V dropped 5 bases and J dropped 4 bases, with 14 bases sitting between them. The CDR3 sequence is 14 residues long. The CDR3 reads CASSLREDGYGYTF. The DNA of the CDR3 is TGTGCCAGCAGTCTCAGGGAGGACGGCTATGGCTACACCTTC.

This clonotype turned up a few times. The CDR3 reads CSVEGGNTDTQYF. In DNA form, the CDR3 reads TGCAGCGTTGAAGGTGGGAACACAGATACGCAGTATTTT. This rearrangement joins TRBV29-1 to TRBJ2-3; no firm D call. V was shortened by 1 base and J by 2 bases, with 7 bases between the two germline ends. Germline CDR1 SQVTM, CDR2 ANQGSEA. The CDR3 sequence is 13 residues long.

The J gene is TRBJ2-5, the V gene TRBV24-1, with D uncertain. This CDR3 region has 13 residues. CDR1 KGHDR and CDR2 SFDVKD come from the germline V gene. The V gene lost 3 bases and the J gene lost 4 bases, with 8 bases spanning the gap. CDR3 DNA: TGTGCCACCAGTGATGTCATTGGAGAGACCCAGTACTTC. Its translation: CATSDVIGETQYF.

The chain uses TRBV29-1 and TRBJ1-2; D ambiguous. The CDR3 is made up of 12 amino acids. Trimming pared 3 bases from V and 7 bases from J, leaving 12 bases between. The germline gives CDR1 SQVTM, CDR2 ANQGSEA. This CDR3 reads CSVDAGEGGYTF. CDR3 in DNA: TGCAGCGTTGATGCCGGGGAAGGTGGCTACACCTTC. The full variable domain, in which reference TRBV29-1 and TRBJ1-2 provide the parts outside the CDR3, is SAVISQKPSRDICQRGTSLTIQCQVDSQVTMMFWYRQQPGQSLTLIATANQGSEATYESGFVIDKFPISRPNLTFSTLTVSNMSPEDSSIYLCSVDAGEGGYTFGSGTRLTVV.

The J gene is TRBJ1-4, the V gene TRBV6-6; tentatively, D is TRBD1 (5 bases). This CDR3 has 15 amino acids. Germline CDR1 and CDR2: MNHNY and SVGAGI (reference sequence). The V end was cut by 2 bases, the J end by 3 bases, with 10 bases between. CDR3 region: CASSYLGEANEKLFF. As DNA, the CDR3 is TGTGCCAGCAGTTACCTGGGGGAAGCTAATGAAAAACTGTTTTTT.

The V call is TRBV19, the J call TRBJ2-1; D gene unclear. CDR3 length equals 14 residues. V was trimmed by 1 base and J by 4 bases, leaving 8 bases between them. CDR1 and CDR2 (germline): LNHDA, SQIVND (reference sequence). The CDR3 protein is CASSIGHLYNEQFF. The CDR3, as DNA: TGTGCCAGTAGTATAGGCCACCTTTACAATGAGCAGTTCTTC.

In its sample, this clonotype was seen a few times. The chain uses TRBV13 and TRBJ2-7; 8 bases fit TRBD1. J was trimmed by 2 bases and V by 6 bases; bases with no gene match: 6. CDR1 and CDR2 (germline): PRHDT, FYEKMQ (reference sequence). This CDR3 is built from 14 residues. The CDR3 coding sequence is TGTGCCAGCAGTTCCGGGACAGGCGCCTACGAGCAGTACTTC. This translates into CASSSGTGAYEQYF.

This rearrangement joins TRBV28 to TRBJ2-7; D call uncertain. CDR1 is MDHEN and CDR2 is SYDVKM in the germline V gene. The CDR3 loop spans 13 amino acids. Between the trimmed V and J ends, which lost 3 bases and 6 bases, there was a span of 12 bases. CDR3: CASSFGRVPEQYF. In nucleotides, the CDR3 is TGTGCCAGCAGTTTCGGAAGGGTCCCCGAGCAGTACTTC. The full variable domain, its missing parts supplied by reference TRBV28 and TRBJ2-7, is DVKVTQSSRYLVKRTGEKVFLECVQDMDHENMFWYRQDPGLGLRLIYFSYDVKMKEKGDIPEGYSVSREKKERFSLILESASTNQTSMYLCASSFGRVPEQYFGPGTRLTVT.

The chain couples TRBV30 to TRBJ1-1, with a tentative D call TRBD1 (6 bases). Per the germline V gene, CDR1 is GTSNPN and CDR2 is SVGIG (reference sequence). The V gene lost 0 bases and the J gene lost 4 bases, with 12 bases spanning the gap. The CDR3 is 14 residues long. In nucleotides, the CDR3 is TGTGCCTGGAGTGTGGTTACAGGGACCACTGAAGCTTTCTTT. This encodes CAWSVVTGTTEAFF.

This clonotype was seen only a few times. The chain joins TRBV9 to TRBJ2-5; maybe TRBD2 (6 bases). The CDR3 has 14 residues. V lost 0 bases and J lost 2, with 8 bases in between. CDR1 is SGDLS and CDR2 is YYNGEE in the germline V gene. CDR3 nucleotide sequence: TGTGCCAGCAGCGTAGCCGGGACTCAAGAGACCCAGTACTTC. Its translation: CASSVAGTQETQYF.

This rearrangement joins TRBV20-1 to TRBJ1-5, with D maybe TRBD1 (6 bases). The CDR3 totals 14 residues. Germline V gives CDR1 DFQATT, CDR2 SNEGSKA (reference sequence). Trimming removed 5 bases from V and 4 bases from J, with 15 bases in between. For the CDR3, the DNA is TGCAGTGCTTTAAAGCGGGGGCTTAATCAGCCCCAGCATTTT. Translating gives CSALKRGLNQPQHF.

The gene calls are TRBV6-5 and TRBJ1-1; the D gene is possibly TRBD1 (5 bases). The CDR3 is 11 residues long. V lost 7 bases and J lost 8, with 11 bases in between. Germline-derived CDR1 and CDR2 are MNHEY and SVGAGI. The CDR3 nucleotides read TGTGCCAGCAAAACCGGGACCGAAGCTTTCTTT. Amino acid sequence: CASKTGTEAFF.

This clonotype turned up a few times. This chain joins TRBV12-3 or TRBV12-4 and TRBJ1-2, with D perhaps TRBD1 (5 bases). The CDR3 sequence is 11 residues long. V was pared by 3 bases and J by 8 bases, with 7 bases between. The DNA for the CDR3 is TGTGCCAGCAGTTTGGGGCCCGGCTACACCTTC. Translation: CASSLGPGYTF.

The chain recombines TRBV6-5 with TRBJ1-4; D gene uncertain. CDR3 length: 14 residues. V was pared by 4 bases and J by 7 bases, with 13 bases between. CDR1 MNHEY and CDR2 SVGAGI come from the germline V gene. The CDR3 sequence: CASSFDGGPEKLFF. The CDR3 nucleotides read TGTGCCAGCAGTTTTGACGGAGGACCTGAAAAACTGTTTTTT.

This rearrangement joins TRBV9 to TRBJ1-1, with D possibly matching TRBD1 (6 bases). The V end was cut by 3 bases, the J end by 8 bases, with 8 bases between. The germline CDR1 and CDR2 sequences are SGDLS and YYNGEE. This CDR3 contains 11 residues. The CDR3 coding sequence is TGTGCCAGCAGCGGTGACAGGGAAGCTTTCTTT. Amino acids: CASSGDREAFF.

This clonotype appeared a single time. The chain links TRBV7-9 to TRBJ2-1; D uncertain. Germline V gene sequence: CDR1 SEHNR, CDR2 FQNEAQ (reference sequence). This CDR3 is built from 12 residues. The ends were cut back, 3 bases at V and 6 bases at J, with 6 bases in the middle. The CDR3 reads CASSLIFNEQFF. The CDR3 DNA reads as TGTGCCAGCAGCTTGATTTTCAATGAGCAGTTCTTC. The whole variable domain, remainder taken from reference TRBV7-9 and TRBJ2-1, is DTGVSQNPRHKITKRGQNVTFRCDPISEHNRLYWYRQTLGQGPEFLTYFQNEAQLEKSRLLSDRFSAERPKGSFSTLEIQRTEQGDSAMYLCASSLIFNEQFFGPGTRLTVL.